This TCR beta chain was captured in a study of T-cell memory formation after mild COVID-19. This clonotype was detected a few times. Its antigen is as yet unknown. TCRdb re-called the 5' RACE reads through MiXCR, storing one row per CDR3 protein. Of 200,000 to 250,000 distinct CDR3 sequences listed, roughly 15% are singletons. Overall study results and limits: SARS-CoV-2 specificity was not confirmed for second-wave clones peaking on day 37. The study found balanced CD4/CD8 in clones contracting day 15 to 85 and a CD4+ lean in later expanders.

J lost 4 bases, V lost 3 bases, and 6 bases had no gene match. The CDR3 sequence is 14 residues long. CDR1 is DFQATT, CDR2 SNEGSKA, per germline (reference sequence). The sequenced material came from PBMCs or a T cell subset sorted from them (not recorded which). The receptor comes from a man aged 18 to 29 who had mild COVID-19 (a few samples of this study predate the infection). Cell type and time point are not known. This chain uses TRBV20-1 with TRBJ1-2; 9 bases are shared with TRBD1. The CDR3 coding sequence is TGCAGTGCTAGCCGGGACAGGGTGGCCTATGGCTACACCTTC. This codes for CSASRDRVAYGYTF.